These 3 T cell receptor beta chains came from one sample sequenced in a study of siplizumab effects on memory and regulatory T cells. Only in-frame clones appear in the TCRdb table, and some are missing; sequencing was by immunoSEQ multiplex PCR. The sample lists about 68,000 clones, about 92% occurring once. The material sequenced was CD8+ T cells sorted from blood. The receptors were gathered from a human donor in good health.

CDR3 region: CSVWVGDYEQYF. The CDR3 DNA reads as TGCAGCGTTTGGGTTGGTGACTACGAGCAGTACTTC. The chain joins TRBV29-1 to TRBJ2-7; D gene ambiguous. V was clipped by 5 bases and J by 3 bases, with 11 bases between them. The CDR3 is made up of 12 amino acids. Looked up from germline, CDR1 is SQVTM and CDR2 is ANQGSEA.

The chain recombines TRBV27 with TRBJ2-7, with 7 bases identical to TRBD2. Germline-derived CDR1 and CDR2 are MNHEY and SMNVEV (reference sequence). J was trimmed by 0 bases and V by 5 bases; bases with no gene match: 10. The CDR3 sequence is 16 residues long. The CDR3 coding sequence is TGTGCCAGCAGTACCTCCGCGGGGGACCTCTCCTACGAGCAGTACTTC. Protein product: CASSTSAGDLSYEQYF.

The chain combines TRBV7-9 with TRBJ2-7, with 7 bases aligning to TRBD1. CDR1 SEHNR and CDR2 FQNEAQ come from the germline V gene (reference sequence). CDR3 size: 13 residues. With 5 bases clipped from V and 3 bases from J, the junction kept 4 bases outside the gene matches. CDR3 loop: CASSPGQNYEQYF. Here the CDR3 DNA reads TGTGCCAGCAGCCCGGGACAGAACTACGAGCAGTACTTC.